Listed below are T cell receptor beta chains from one sample, sequenced in a study of blood T cell repertoires in COVID-19. Using immunoSEQ multiplex PCR, the repertoire was profiled, and TCRdb retains in-frame clones only, with some absent. The sample yields under 45,000 clones, more than 65% seen once. Sequenced: peripheral blood. The receptors here all came from a man older than 75 with acute or convalescent COVID-19. The CDR3 runs from the conserved cysteine through the conserved F or W.

j_call	v_call	cdr3_aa
TRBJ1-5	TRBV9	CASSPEGGHSNQPQHF
TRBJ1-2	TRBV21-1	CASRDRDRVGGYTF
TRBJ2-2	TRBV9	CASSALQGAGELFF
TRBJ1-2	TRBV12-3/TRBV12-4	CASSPRGLYGYTF
TRBJ1-2	TRBV18	CASSPSGNGYGYTF
TRBJ1-3	TRBV5-1	CASSQTSGSAGNTIYF
TRBJ1-5	TRBV5-6	CASSLTRGTGGNQPQHF
TRBJ1-3	TRBV2	CASSEARGYGNTIYF
TRBJ2-2	TRBV4-2	CASSQEGAGGLTGELFF
TRBJ2-5	TRBV7-7	CASSFGLASETQYF
TRBJ2-7	TRBV30	CAWSGGTVRGEDHEQYF
TRBJ2-1	TRBV30	CAWSVQREGRGEQFF
TRBJ1-1	TRBV7-2	CASSTGQGARSTEAFF
TRBJ2-1	TRBV5-1	CASSLDSRDRGFNEQFF
TRBJ2-7	TRBV10-3	CAIRGASSYEQYF
TRBJ1-1	TRBV5-1	CASSRPGEGNTEAFF
TRBJ2-2	TRBV6-2/TRBV6-3	CASSSILAGGHSGELFF
TRBJ2-1	TRBV5-1	CASSLALAGGNEQFF
TRBJ2-3	TRBV5-1	CASSLATLSTDTQYF
TRBJ1-4	TRBV28	CASSLVRGNTNEKLFF
TRBJ1-2	TRBV27	CASSFCTKTETYGYTF
TRBJ1-2	TRBV27	CASSPNTIYGYTF
TRBJ2-3	TRBV11-2	CASSLKGGNSRWTDTQYF
TRBJ1-6	TRBV3-1/TRBV3-2	CASSRQGASPLHF
TRBJ2-1	TRBV6-5	CASSYLGGEQFF
TRBJ2-7	TRBV7-8	CASSLVSGVYEQYF
TRBJ2-5	TRBV9	CASSVGASGAETQYF
TRBJ2-3	TRBV7-8	CASSSRRLAPSTDTQYF
TRBJ2-5	TRBV24-1	CATSMTGETQYF
TRBJ1-3	TRBV18	CASSPTGSSGNTIYF
TRBJ2-7	TRBV4-1	CASSQDLRATPPEQYF
TRBJ2-5	TRBV5-1	CASSLLFPGGEETQYF
TRBJ1-2	TRBV12-5	CASGQGVGGYTF
TRBJ2-3	TRBV7-3	CASSTGLAGLDTQYF
TRBJ2-2	TRBV10-3	CAIGDRGDSGELFF
TRBJ2-3	TRBV19	CASSIDTGLADTDTQYF